One sample yielded the 30 T cell receptor beta chains listed below, sequenced in a study of T cells expressing NK-cell markers. From its re-call of the 5' RACE reads, TCRdb lists each CDR3 protein once, without DNA. The sample table includes about 440,000 distinct CDR3 sequences. What was sequenced was blood T cells: a sorted CD56 or NKG2C T cell subset, CD4+ or CD8+ T cells, or bulk PBMC T cells (not recorded which). The receptor set was obtained from a woman aged 18 to 75 in good health.

The rearrangement joins TRBV3-1 to TRBJ2-5; the D call of TRBD1 rests on TCRdb alone, since no DNA is present to check it. Per germline, CDR1 LGHDT and CDR2 YNNKEL (reference sequence). CDR3 size: 16 residues. The CDR3 region is CASSPPQGQRWETQYF.

The CDR3 loop reads CAISEGTGLSTDTQYF. The chain uses TRBV10-3 and TRBJ2-3; the TRBD2 assignment by TCRdb is unverifiable without DNA. The CDR3 spans 16 residues. Germline V gives CDR1 ENHRY, CDR2 SYGVKD.

The rearrangement links TRBV6-2 or TRBV6-3 to TRBJ2-1; the TCRdb call, TRBD2, lacks DNA for checking. CDR3 length: 19 amino acids. CDR1 and CDR2 from the germline V gene are MNHEY and SVGEGT. The CDR3 spells CASSYPVDILAEFYNEQFF.

The chain has TRBV12-3 or TRBV12-4 and TRBJ2-7; TCRdb lists TRBD2, though no DNA is available to test this call. This CDR3 is built from 19 residues. The chain's CDR3 is CASSLAPIGAGGISYEQYF.

The rearrangement uses TRBV29-1 and TRBJ1-1. CDR1 is SQVTM and CDR2 is ANQGSEA in the germline V gene. CDR3 length: 12 amino acids. Here the CDR3 reads CSVGDGHTEAFF. Full variable domain (outside the CDR3, taken from reference TRBV29-1 and TRBJ1-1): SAVISQKPSRDICQRGTSLTIQCQVDSQVTMMFWYRQQPGQSLTLIATANQGSEATYESGFVIDKFPISRPNLTFSTLTVSNMSPEDSSIYLCSVGDGHTEAFFGQGTRLTVV.

The chain employs TRBV19 and TRBJ2-4; TCRdb proposes TRBD1, but this gene call is untestable without DNA. This CDR3 comprises 14 residues. Per germline, CDR1 LNHDA and CDR2 SQIVND (reference sequence). The CDR3 loop is CASLKQGAENIQYF.

This chain connects TRBV4-3 to TRBJ2-2; checking the TCRdb D call of TRBD2 is not possible without DNA. Germline CDR1 and CDR2: LGHNA and YSLEER. The CDR3 has 17 residues. CDR3 residues: CASSQDGMDSLVGELFF.

The chain has TRBV5-4 and TRBJ2-3; with no DNA, the TCRdb D assignment of TRBD2 cannot be verified. The germline V gene encodes CDR1 SGHNT and CDR2 YYREEE (reference sequence). The CDR3 consists of 19 residues. The CDR3 region is CASSLAGRLAGLGADTQYF.

This chain joins TRBV20-1 and TRBJ2-7; the TCRdb D gene call, TRBD2, has no DNA to confirm it. This CDR3 is built from 19 residues. The germline V gene encodes CDR1 DFQATT and CDR2 SNEGSKA (reference sequence). CDR3 in amino acids: CSASALGAESTSGLYEQYF.

The V call is TRBV30, the J call TRBJ1-4; there is no DNA to check the TCRdb D call of TRBD1. Germline-derived CDR1 and CDR2 are GTSNPN and SVGIG (reference sequence). The CDR3 has 13 amino acids. The CDR3 loop is CAWSNRAGEKLFF.

The CDR3 is CASSSPKDNTGELFF. J is TRBJ2-2 and V is TRBV5-4. The CDR3 sequence is 15 residues long. CDR1 and CDR2 from the germline V gene are SGHNT and YYREEE (reference sequence).

The chain's CDR3 is CASSVGGQTNGYTF. The chain uses TRBV9 and TRBJ1-2; TCRdb lists TRBD1, though no DNA is available to test this call. In germline, CDR1 is SGDLS, CDR2 YYNGEE. This CDR3 is 14 amino acids long. Full variable domain (rest looked up from reference TRBV9 and TRBJ1-2): DSGVTQTPKHLITATGQRVTLRCSPRSGDLSVYWYQQSLDQGLQFLIQYYNGEERAKGNILERFSAQQFPDLHSELNLSSLELGDSALYFCASSVGGQTNGYTFGSGTRLTVV.

The chain recombines TRBV20-1 with TRBJ2-7; the TCRdb D gene call, TRBD2, has no DNA to confirm it. The CDR3 runs 15 residues. CDR1 DFQATT and CDR2 SNEGSKA come from the germline V gene (reference sequence). This chain's CDR3 is CSASIRGPSVYEQYF.

The chain links TRBV29-1 to TRBJ2-7; TCRdb's D call, TRBD1, is unchecked because there is no DNA. Germline assignment: CDR1 SQVTM and CDR2 ANQGSEA. The CDR3 sequence is 11 residues long. CDR3 sequence reads: CSVSGGHEQYF.

The chain joins TRBV15 to TRBJ1-2; without DNA, the TCRdb call of TRBD1 cannot be checked. The CDR3 is 13 amino acids. Germline V gene data show CDR1 as LNHNV and CDR2 as YYDKDF (reference sequence). This CDR3 reads CATSRVPEGVHTF.

The V gene is TRBV5-5, the J gene TRBJ1-1. The CDR3 runs to 12 residues. CDR1 is SGHKS, CDR2 YYEKEE, per germline (reference sequence). CDR3 in amino acids: CASSLEGTEAFF.

The chain combines TRBV29-1 with TRBJ2-3; TCRdb indicates TRBD2, and absent DNA this call remains unverified. The length of the CDR3 is 15 residues. The V gene's germline CDR1 is SQVTM and CDR2 ANQGSEA. This CDR3 is CSVGVAGGPVDTQYF.

This chain connects TRBV4-3 to TRBJ2-1; the TRBD1 assignment by TCRdb is unverifiable without DNA. From germline, CDR1 is LGHNA and CDR2 YSLEER. This CDR3 is built from 17 residues. CDR3 sequence reads: CASSQSFLRAEGNEQFF.

The chain joins TRBV9 to TRBJ2-3; TCRdb reports TRBD2, a call that lacks DNA to check it against. The V gene's germline CDR1 is SGDLS and CDR2 YYNGEE. This CDR3 is built from 18 residues. CDR3 in amino acids: CASSLGLAGGLLMDTQYF.

The V and J genes are TRBV6-2 or TRBV6-3 and TRBJ2-7; TCRdb's D gene call, TRBD1, goes unchecked for lack of DNA. The CDR3 is 12 amino acids. Looked up from germline, CDR1 is MNHEY and CDR2 is SVGEGT. The CDR3 reads CASGTELYEQYF.

The chain has TRBV20-1 and TRBJ1-5. The CDR3 length is 14 residues. Germline-derived CDR1 and CDR2 are DFQATT and SNEGSKA (reference sequence). This CDR3 is CSARAGNGNQPQHF.

The rearrangement links TRBV6-1 to TRBJ1-4; absent DNA, TCRdb's TRBD1 call cannot be checked. The length of the CDR3 is 15 residues. Germline CDR1 reads MNHNS; CDR2 reads SASEGT. CDR3 in amino acids: CASSPVTGTPRKLFF.

The chain is built from TRBV12-3 or TRBV12-4 and TRBJ1-1; TCRdb picks TRBD1, but there is no DNA to check that call. This CDR3 has 13 residues. The CDR3 loop reads CASSLMGRAEAFF.

The chain has TRBV7-2 and TRBJ2-3; lacking DNA, the TRBD1 call made by TCRdb goes unchecked. CDR1 and CDR2 from the germline V gene are SGHTA and FQGNSA. The CDR3 runs to 13 residues. The CDR3 protein is CASSLDGGPPRYF.

V is TRBV5-6 and J is TRBJ2-7. The germline gives CDR1 SGHDT, CDR2 YYEEEE. The CDR3 has 14 residues. The CDR3 loop is CASSLDQGTYEQYF.

The chain combines TRBV7-2 with TRBJ2-4. The CDR3 is made up of 14 amino acids. CDR1 and CDR2 (germline): SGHTA, FQGNSA. The CDR3 is CASSLEVAKNIQYF.

This chain links TRBV20-1 with TRBJ2-3. This CDR3 has 11 residues. Germline V gives CDR1 DFQATT, CDR2 SNEGSKA (reference sequence). CDR3 sequence reads: CSVLGEIQQYF.

J is TRBJ1-2 and V is TRBV7-9; TCRdb outputs TRBD1, but without DNA this stays unchecked. This CDR3 is 14 amino acids long. Germline assignment: CDR1 SEHNR and CDR2 FQNEAQ (reference sequence). CDR3: CASSRDRGSEGYTF.

The chain carries TRBV4-3 and TRBJ1-4; TCRdb returns TRBD1, unconfirmable since there is no DNA. This CDR3 is built from 15 residues. The germline gives CDR1 LGHNA, CDR2 YSLEER. The CDR3 reads CASSQDGGPGEKLFF.

The CDR3 region is CRTRALSYEQYF. The genes are TRBV20-1 and TRBJ2-7; no DNA is available, so the TRBD1 call from TCRdb remains unchecked. Germline CDR1 DFQATT, CDR2 SNEGSKA (reference sequence). There are 12 residues in the CDR3.